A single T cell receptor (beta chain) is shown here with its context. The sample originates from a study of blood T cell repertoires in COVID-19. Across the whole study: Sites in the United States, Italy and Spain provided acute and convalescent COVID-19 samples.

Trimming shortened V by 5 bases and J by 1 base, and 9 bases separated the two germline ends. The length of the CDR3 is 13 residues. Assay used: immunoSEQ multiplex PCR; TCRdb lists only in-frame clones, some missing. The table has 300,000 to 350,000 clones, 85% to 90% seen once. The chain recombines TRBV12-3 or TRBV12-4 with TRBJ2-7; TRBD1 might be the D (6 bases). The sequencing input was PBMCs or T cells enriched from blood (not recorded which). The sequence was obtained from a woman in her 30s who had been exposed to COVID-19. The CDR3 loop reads CASSRTESYEQYF. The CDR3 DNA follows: TGTGCCAGCAGTCGGACAGAGTCCTACGAGCAGTACTTC.